The clone carrying this T cell receptor (beta chain) came up a few times. Its target is unknown. The data were taken from a study of response to subunit inactivated influenza vaccine. Germline CDR1 is MNHEY and CDR2 is SVGEGT. The CDR3 is 15 residues long. The ends were cut back, 7 bases at V and 2 bases at J, with 15 bases in the middle. TCRdb re-called the RT-PCR reads with MiXCR, one entry per CDR3 protein. The table shows roughly 500,000 distinct CDR3 sequences, with 16% occurring only once. Regarding the study as a whole: Each seasonal influenza vaccination recruits few new T cells, the authors suggested.

This receptor was identified in a man aged 45 to 75 who received an inactivated influenza vaccine. The material sequenced was CD4+ T cells sorted from PBMCs, taken less than 30 months after vaccination. This rearrangement joins TRBV6-2 or TRBV6-3 to TRBJ1-5, with D uncertain. CDR3 residues: CASTRTPSGNQPQHF. CDR3 DNA sequence: TGTGCCAGCACCAGGACCCCCTCGGGCAATCAGCCCCAGCATTTT.